Below are 15 T cell receptor beta chains sequenced from a single sample in a study of cytomegalovirus exposure and HLA in healthy donors. PCR involved 60 Vbeta and 13 Jbeta primers. Assay: immunoSEQ multiplex PCR; the TCRdb copy retains only in-frame clones and omits some. The clone table shows approximately 200,000 clones, with the ten largest holding approximately 0.74%. Material: PBMCs. The receptors originated from a boy under 18 in good health and CMV-seronegative.

The J gene is TRBJ2-3, the V gene TRBV29-1, with D possibly TRBD1 on 5 matching bases. V gave up 0 bases and J gave up 4 bases, with 14 bases separating them. Germline CDR1 is SQVTM and CDR2 is ANQGSEA. This CDR3 has 15 residues. CDR3 protein: CSVEDHHRSSDTQYF. In DNA form, the CDR3 reads TGCAGCGTTGAAGATCACCACAGGTCCTCAGATACGCAGTATTTT.

The rearrangement uses TRBV19 and TRBJ2-5, with 11 positions matching TRBD1. CDR3 length equals 17 residues. The J segment lost 2 bases and the V segment lost 10 bases, leaving 15 bases of the junction unmatched. Germline V gene lookup returns CDR1 LNHDA and CDR2 SQIVND (reference sequence). The CDR3 sequence: CATSDRGHREAQETQYF. CDR3 DNA sequence: TGTGCCACCTCGGACAGGGGGCATCGAGAGGCACAAGAGACCCAGTACTTC.

The rearrangement joins TRBV6-5 to TRBJ2-1, with D hard to call. The ends were cut back, 2 bases at V and 3 bases at J, with 8 bases in the middle. Germline V gives CDR1 MNHEY, CDR2 SVGAGI. The CDR3 totals 14 residues. CDR3 protein: CASSYNTDYNEQFF. Here the CDR3 DNA reads TGTGCCAGCAGTTACAACACAGACTACAATGAGCAGTTCTTC.

The CDR3 loop is CAWSGVAGGRPGANVLTF. The DNA for the CDR3 is TGTGCCTGGAGTGGGGTAGCAGGGGGGCGCCCTGGGGCCAACGTCCTGACTTTC. The rearrangement uses TRBV30 and TRBJ2-6, with a weak D call TRBD1 (7 bases). This CDR3 is 18 amino acids long. CDR1 GTSNPN and CDR2 SVGIG come from the germline V gene (reference sequence). V was cut by 1 base and J by 2 bases, with 18 bases left in between.

This chain joins TRBV7-8 and TRBJ1-1, with D possibly TRBD1 on 5 matching bases. From germline, CDR1 is SGHVS and CDR2 FQNEAQ. The CDR3 has 15 amino acids. V shed 5 bases and J shed 1 base, with 14 bases lying between them. CDR3 protein: CASSPSPGENTEAFF. The CDR3 DNA reads TGTGCCAGCAGCCCCTCCCCGGGGGAGAACACTGAAGCTTTCTTT.

This chain links TRBV6-5 with TRBJ2-2, with a weak D call TRBD1 (6 bases). CDR3 length: 14 amino acids. The germline V gene encodes CDR1 MNHEY and CDR2 SVGAGI. The V end was cut by 7 bases, the J end by 1 base, with 10 bases between. CDR3 sequence reads: CASKVGQNTGELFF. The CDR3 DNA sequence: TGTGCCAGCAAAGTGGGACAGAACACCGGGGAGCTGTTTTTT.

V usage is TRBV28 and J usage is TRBJ1-2; a possible D gene is TRBD1 (5 bases). Germline CDR1 reads MDHEN; CDR2 reads SYDVKM. CDR3 length equals 15 residues. The V end lost 5 bases, the J end lost 2 bases, and 15 bases lay between the germline ends. The CDR3 protein is CASSLYPTVNYGYTF. Here the CDR3 DNA reads TGTGCCAGCAGTCTTTACCCGACAGTAAACTATGGCTACACCTTC.

Remarks on this clone: The sample carries other DNA sequences with the same CDR3. V gene TRBV27 combines with J gene TRBJ1-1, with a weak D call TRBD1 (5 bases). Germline V gene lookup returns CDR1 MNHEY and CDR2 SMNVEV (reference sequence). Trimming stripped 3 bases from V and 2 bases from J, with 10 bases between. The length of the CDR3 is 14 residues. CDR3: CASSFGQGNTEAFF. The CDR3 DNA reads as TGTGCCAGCAGTTTTGGGCAGGGAAACACTGAAGCTTTCTTT.

On this clone: Additional DNA sequences in this sample encode the identical CDR3. J is TRBJ1-5 and V is TRBV27; tentatively, D is TRBD1 (5 bases). The CDR3 loop spans 14 amino acids. Germline V gene lookup returns CDR1 MNHEY and CDR2 SMNVEV (reference sequence). Trimming pared 2 bases from V and 0 bases from J, leaving 5 bases between. CDR3 protein: CASSLTGSNQPQHF. CDR3 sequence (DNA): TGTGCCAGCAGTTTAACAGGTAGCAATCAGCCCCAGCATTTT.

The chain uses TRBV5-6 and TRBJ1-5, with a tentative D call TRBD1 (6 bases). The CDR3 extends over 15 amino acids. Trimming stripped 0 bases from V and 6 bases from J, with 13 bases between. Germline V gene sequence: CDR1 SGHDT, CDR2 YYEEEE. CDR3 amino acids: CASSLAGGPGQPQHF. The CDR3 DNA reads as TGTGCCAGCAGCTTGGCCGGGGGGCCTGGTCAGCCCCAGCATTTT.

Written as DNA, the CDR3 is TGTGCCAGCAGTTTATGGGACTCGACTGAAGCTTTCTTT. Translated, it gives CASSLWDSTEAFF. The V and J genes are TRBV28 and TRBJ1-1; no clear D gene. CDR3 length: 13 amino acids. Trimming stripped 0 bases from V and 5 bases from J, with 7 bases between. Germline V lookup: CDR1 MDHEN, CDR2 SYDVKM.

The chain joins TRBV7-8 to TRBJ2-5, with D unclear. This CDR3 is 15 amino acids long. The germline V gene encodes CDR1 SGHVS and CDR2 FQNEAQ. V was clipped by 1 base and J by 1 base, with 10 bases between them. DNA of the CDR3: TGTGCCAGCAGCTTAGGGAGAGGAGTCCAAGAGACCCAGTACTTC. Translation: CASSLGRGVQETQYF.

This CDR3 reads CASRGPGTGELFF. In DNA form, the CDR3 reads TGTGCCAGCAGGGGGCCAGGCACCGGGGAGCTGTTTTTT. The chain joins TRBV2 to TRBJ2-2; D might be TRBD1 (5 bases). Trimming left V 6 bases short and J 4 bases short, with 9 bases between. Germline V gene sequence: CDR1 SNHLY, CDR2 FYNNEI. The CDR3 contains 13 residues.

The J gene is TRBJ2-7, the V gene TRBV5-4; 7 bases are a match to TRBD2. Unmatched junction bases numbered 1, after V lost 1 base and J lost 3 bases. Germline CDR1 is SGHNT and CDR2 is YYREEE (reference sequence). The CDR3 spans 13 residues. The DNA for the CDR3 is TGTGCCAGCAGCTTGTCGGGGGGCTACGAGCAGTACTTC. The encoded protein is CASSLSGGYEQYF.

The chain couples TRBV28 to TRBJ2-6, with 12 bases fitting TRBD2. The CDR3 length is 17 residues. Germline V gives CDR1 MDHEN, CDR2 SYDVKM. After removal of 7 bases from V and 0 bases from J, the junction contained 4 bases not matched to a gene. The CDR3 here is CASKGLAGLSGANVLTF. In nucleotides, the CDR3 is TGTGCCAGCAAAGGACTAGCGGGACTCTCTGGGGCCAACGTCCTGACTTTC. The variable domain in full, completed from reference TRBV28 and TRBJ2-6, reads DVKVTQSSRYLVKRTGEKVFLECVQDMDHENMFWYRQDPGLGLRLIYFSYDVKMKEKGDIPEGYSVSREKKERFSLILESASTNQTSMYLCASKGLAGLSGANVLTFGAGSRLTVL.